This TCR beta chain emerged from a study of T-cell reconstitution after alpha-beta-depleted transplantation in children. Points from the study as a whole: Approximately two months post-transplant, alpha-beta T cells reportedly originated from several hundred expanded graft clones. Newly produced T cells mostly accounted for T-cell counts and diversity one year post-transplant.

The V gene's germline CDR1 is LGHDT and CDR2 YNNKEL (reference sequence). V was trimmed by 4 bases and J by 0 bases, leaving 9 bases between them. The CDR3 contains 14 residues. Preparation of the TCRbeta library was carried out with unique molecular identifiers. TCRdb re-derived calls from the PCR reads in MiXCR, one entry per CDR3 protein. Among about 600,000 distinct CDR3 sequences listed, under 15% were seen once. Regarding this clonotype: Antigen specificity is unknown.

Sample: PBMCs, mostly from graft donor cells, taken 360 days after TCRalphabeta/CD19-depleted stem cell transplant. This rearrangement joins TRBV3-1 to TRBJ1-1; D is perhaps TRBD1 (6 bases). This TCR came from a male patient aged 10 to 17 who had a stem cell transplant for acute myeloid leukemia, so the T cells may come from the graft donor. The CDR3 loop reads CASSPQGMNTEAFF. CDR3 in DNA: TGTGCCAGCAGCCCTCAGGGGATGAACACTGAAGCTTTCTTT. Based on the CDR3 plus reference TRBV3-1 and TRBJ1-1, the full variable domain is DTAVSQTPKYLVTQMGNDKSIKCEQNLGHDTMYWYKQDSKKFLKIMFSYNNKELIINETVPNRFSPKSPDKAHLNLHINSLELGDSAVYFCASSPQGMNTEAFFGQGTRLTVV.